A single sample is the source of the 18 T cell receptor beta chains below, sequenced in a study of CD8+ T cells in alopecia areata (dated by TCRdb to 2017 to 2018). Library preparation employed the immunoSEQ multiplex PCR assay. RNA was extracted from all samples and reverse transcribed into cDNA, which served as template for TCR sequencing. Sourced from immuneACCESS, this table was stored by TCRdb with only in-frame sequences that have V and J called. A share of the clones is absent; for the studies checked, an unresolved V gene accounts for under half, and the remainder has no known explanation. For this sample there are approximately 42,000 clones; around three fifths appear just once. The ten largest account for over 20% of the sample. Reading the label with the study, this specimen's time point is: less than five weeks on oral tofacitinib. In the paper's terms, the treatment or condition label means: oral pan-JAK inhibitor, 5-10 mg twice daily.

Specimen: CD8+ T cells sorted from blood, collected at week 4, from a patient treated with tofacitinib. The receptors originated from a human donor with alopecia areata.

V and J are TRBV27 and TRBJ2-5, with TRBD2 identical over 10 bases. The trim removed 5 bases at V and 5 bases at J, leaving 5 bases unmatched. The CDR3 sequence is 14 residues long. Germline lookup yields CDR1 MNHEY and CDR2 SMNVEV (reference sequence). The CDR3 sequence: CASSLTSGEETQYF. The CDR3 DNA reads as TGTGCCAGCAGTCTAACTAGCGGGGAGGAGACCCAGTACTTC.

In this sample, this clone turned up a few times. This chain's CDR3 is CSVAGPRGANVLTF. CDR3 in DNA: TGCAGCGTTGCGGGCCCGAGGGGGGCCAACGTCCTGACTTTC. The V gene is TRBV29-1, the J gene TRBJ2-6; D not certain. CDR1 SQVTM and CDR2 ANQGSEA come from the germline V gene. The CDR3 is made up of 14 amino acids. With 4 bases removed from V and 4 bases from J, the gap between germline ends came to 11 bases.

V gene TRBV4-3 combines with J gene TRBJ1-6, with unresolved D. Germline loops: CDR1 LGHNA, CDR2 YSLEER. V was trimmed by 4 bases and J by 4 bases, leaving 17 bases between them. The CDR3 spans 17 residues. The CDR3 sequence is CASSPDPHVSYNSPLHF. The CDR3 DNA reads TGCGCCAGCAGCCCGGACCCCCACGTCTCTTATAATTCACCCCTCCACTTT.

The chain recombines TRBV27 with TRBJ2-1; 10 bases align to TRBD1. Germline loops: CDR1 MNHEY, CDR2 SMNVEV (reference sequence). There are 11 residues in the CDR3. The V segment lost 5 bases and the J segment 15 bases; nucleotides outside the gene matches: 4. CDR3 DNA sequence: TGTGCCAGCAGTCTAGGGACAGGGGTGTTCTTC. Amino acid sequence: CASSLGTGVFF.

This chain uses TRBV5-1 with TRBJ1-1; D is perhaps TRBD1 (6 bases). Per germline, CDR1 SGHRS and CDR2 YFSETQ. V was cut by 3 bases and J by 3 bases, with 12 bases left in between. The CDR3 has 14 residues. CDR3 DNA sequence: TGCGCCAGCAGCTCCCCCCAGGGGCACACTGAAGCTTTCTTT. It yields the protein CASSSPQGHTEAFF.

CDR3 sequence (DNA): TGTGCCAGCAGCTTAGGGAGAGACAATCAGCCCCAGCATTTT. Protein sequence: CASSLGRDNQPQHF. The chain is built from TRBV7-9 and TRBJ1-5; D not resolved. V shed 1 base and J shed 3 bases, with 7 bases lying between them. This CDR3 spans 14 amino acids. Germline V gives CDR1 SEHNR, CDR2 FQNEAQ (reference sequence).

The chain is built from TRBV2 and TRBJ2-1, with a possible D match to TRBD2 (6 bases). Trimming cost V 0 bases and J 8 bases, with 14 bases left between them. CDR3 length: 15 amino acids. Germline CDR1 and CDR2: SNHLY and FYNNEI. The CDR3 bases are TGTGCCAGCAGTGAAGCTTCAGGACTAAACGATGAGCAGTTCTTC. This sequence encodes CASSEASGLNDEQFF.

The chain combines TRBV7-3 with TRBJ2-7; D remains ambiguous. Trimming took 0 bases from V and 7 from J, leaving 10 bases between them. From germline, CDR1 is SGHTA and CDR2 FQGTGA. CDR3 length equals 13 residues. The CDR3 is CASSLTIRSEQYF. The CDR3 bases are TGTGCCAGCAGCTTAACGATTCGGTCAGAGCAGTACTTC.

This clone was detected a few times. The CDR3 nucleotides are TGCAGCGTTGAATTTCTAGCCCAACAAGAGACCCAGTACTTC. This codes for CSVEFLAQQETQYF. The V and J genes are TRBV29-1 and TRBJ2-5; maybe TRBD2 (5 bases). V lost 2 bases to trimming and J lost 2 bases, with 12 bases between them. Germline assignment: CDR1 SQVTM and CDR2 ANQGSEA. The CDR3 is 14 residues long.

Only a few counts were recorded for this clone. J is TRBJ2-2 and V is TRBV10-3, with a possible D match to TRBD1 (5 bases). V lost 11 bases, J lost 4 bases, and 14 bases lay in between. The CDR3 covers 13 residues. CDR1 is ENHRY, CDR2 SYGVKD, per germline. CDR3 amino acids: CAALRQSTGELFF. The CDR3 bases are TGTGCCGCGTTAAGACAGAGCACCGGGGAGCTGTTTTTT.

This clone was seen a few times. The chain employs TRBV7-3 and TRBJ1-4, with no clear D. Germline-derived CDR1 and CDR2 are SGHTA and FQGTGA. This CDR3 spans 14 amino acids. V was clipped by 8 bases and J by 3 bases, with 13 bases between them. The CDR3 coding sequence is TGTGCCAGCTTTAACAGCGCTCCTAATGAAAAACTGTTTTTT. This codes for CASFNSAPNEKLFF. The full variable domain, with the rest looked up from reference TRBV7-3 and TRBJ1-4, is GAGVSQTPSNKVTEKGKYVELRCDPISGHTALYWYRQSLGQGPEFLIYFQGTGAADDSGLPNDRFFAVRPEGSVSTLKIQRTERGDSAVYLCASFNSAPNEKLFFGSGTQLSVL.

CDR3 sequence (DNA): TGCAGCGTTGAATCCGACAGGTCCTACGAGCAGTACTTC. It yields the protein CSVESDRSYEQYF. The V gene is TRBV29-1, the J gene TRBJ2-7; D might be TRBD1 (6 bases). Per the germline V gene, CDR1 is SQVTM and CDR2 is ANQGSEA. The CDR3 consists of 13 residues. Trimming stripped 2 bases from V and 1 base from J, with 9 bases between.

V is TRBV29-1 and J is TRBJ2-2, with D perhaps matching TRBD1 (7 bases). CDR3 size: 14 residues. Germline V gene data show CDR1 as SQVTM and CDR2 as ANQGSEA. V was pared by 7 bases and J by 6 bases, with 18 bases between. The CDR3 region has the DNA TGCAGCGCCAAAGCTCCAGGGGGGTCCGGGGAGCTGTTTTTT. It codes for CSAKAPGGSGELFF.

The rearrangement joins TRBV27 to TRBJ2-1; the D is unclear. Trimming removed 4 bases at V and 10 bases at J, with 17 bases between. Per the germline V gene, CDR1 is MNHEY and CDR2 is SMNVEV (reference sequence). The CDR3 contains 14 residues. The CDR3 region has the DNA TGTGCCAGCAGTTCCCCGGACCGTGGTGACGAGCAGTTCTTC. Protein product: CASSSPDRGDEQFF.

The CDR3 loop is CASSLAEDSLSTDTQYF. The CDR3 DNA sequence: TGTGCCAGCAGCTTAGCGGAGGACTCCTTGTCGACAGATACGCAGTATTTT. This chain joins TRBV7-6 and TRBJ2-3; D possibly corresponds to TRBD2 (5 bases). There are 17 residues in the CDR3. V shed 0 bases and J shed 3 bases, with 16 bases lying between them. From germline, CDR1 is SGHVS and CDR2 FNYEAQ.

CDR3 nucleotide sequence: TGTGCCAGCAGCTTTTCGACTTCCTACGAGCAGTACTTC. This translates into CASSFSTSYEQYF. The chain combines TRBV5-6 with TRBJ2-7; no definite D call. From germline, CDR1 is SGHDT and CDR2 YYEEEE. Trimming removed 2 bases at V and 1 base at J, with 7 bases between. The CDR3 extends over 13 amino acids.

The chain recombines TRBV5-1 with TRBJ1-1; no firm D call. V was cut by 4 bases and J by 2 bases, with 12 bases left in between. The germline gives CDR1 SGHRS, CDR2 YFSETQ. The CDR3 covers 14 residues. The CDR3 coding sequence is TGCGCCAGCAGCAGCTCCGGCAGCAACACTGAAGCTTTCTTT. It yields the protein CASSSSGSNTEAFF.

J is TRBJ1-2 and V is TRBV30; D remains unclear. The CDR3 runs 13 residues. V lost 5 bases to trimming and J lost 4 bases, with 14 bases between them. Germline lookup yields CDR1 GTSNPN and CDR2 SVGIG (reference sequence). The chain's CDR3 is CAWLYQSGYGYTF. The CDR3 DNA reads TGTGCCTGGCTATATCAGTCGGGCTATGGCTACACCTTC.